This TCR beta chain stems from a study of blood T cell repertoires in COVID-19. In the study overall: Donors in the United States, Italy and Spain gave samples during acute or convalescent COVID-19. Sources were T cells, B-cell-depleted T cells, or PBMCs; the material itself was cDNA or gDNA.

Germline trimming cut 3 bases from V and 8 bases from J; bases unmatched to any gene: 5. Looked up from germline, CDR1 is SGHRS and CDR2 is YFSETQ. The CDR3 has 14 amino acids. Study processing details: By means of reference gene primer amplification, nucleated cell counts were estimated. Assay used: immunoSEQ multiplex PCR; TCRdb lists only in-frame clones, some missing. V, J and clone size derive from that table, while D and trimming were established from the DNA sequence. Among about 120,000 clones listed, around 78% were seen once. This clonotype originated in a man between 65 and 85 years old with acute or convalescent COVID-19. This chain links TRBV5-1 with TRBJ1-4, with 9 nucleotides matching TRBD1. The material sequenced was peripheral blood. The CDR3 sequence: CASSSQGAEEKLFF. CDR3 nucleotide sequence: TGCGCCAGCAGCTCACAGGGGGCTGAAGAAAAACTGTTTTTT.